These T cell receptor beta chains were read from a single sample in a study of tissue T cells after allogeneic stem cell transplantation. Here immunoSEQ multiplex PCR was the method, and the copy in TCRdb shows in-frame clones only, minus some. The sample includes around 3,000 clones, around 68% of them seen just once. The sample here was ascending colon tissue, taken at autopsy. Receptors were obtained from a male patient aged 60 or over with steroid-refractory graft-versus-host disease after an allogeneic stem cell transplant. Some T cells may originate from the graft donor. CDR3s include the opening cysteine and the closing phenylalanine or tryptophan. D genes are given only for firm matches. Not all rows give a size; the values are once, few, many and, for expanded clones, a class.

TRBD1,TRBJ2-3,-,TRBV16,TGTGCCAGCAGCCAGGACAGGGCCGCGGGAGATACGCAGTATTTT,CASSQDRAAGDTQYF
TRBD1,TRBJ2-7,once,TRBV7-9,TGTGCCAGCAGCACAGGGACAGGGTCCAAGCCTCTCTTCTTC,CASSTGTGSKPLFF
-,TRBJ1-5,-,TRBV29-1,TGCAGCGTCCGGGACAACCACAATCAGCCCCAGCATTTT,CSVRDNHNQPQHF
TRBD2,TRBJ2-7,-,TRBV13,TGTGCCAGCAGCCCGGGGACTAGTTGGCCCTACGAGCAGTACTTC,CASSPGTSWPYEQYF
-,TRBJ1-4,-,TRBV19,TGTGCCAGTAGCCCACAGGGAAATGAAAAACTGTTTTTT,CASSPQGNEKLFF
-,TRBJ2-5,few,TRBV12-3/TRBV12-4,TGTGCCAGCAGTTTAACGAGGGAGACCCAGTACTTC,CASSLTRETQYF
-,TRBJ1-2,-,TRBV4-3,TGCGCCAGCAGCCAGGCCGACGGAGGGTATGGCTACACCTTC,CASSQADGGYGYTF
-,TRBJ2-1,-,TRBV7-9,TGTGCCAGCAGCTTAGGAGAGGTGCCGGGTGAGCAGTTCTTC,CASSLGEVPGEQFF
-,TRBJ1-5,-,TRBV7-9,TGTGCCAGCAGCTTAGGAACTCAGCCCCAGCATTTT,CASSLGTQPQHF
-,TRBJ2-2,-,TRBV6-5,TGTGCCAGCAGATCGTCGGGCACCGGGGAGCTGTTTTTT,CASRSSGTGELFF
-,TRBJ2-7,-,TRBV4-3,TGCGCCAGCAGCCAAGATCCTTGGACTATATACGAGCAGTACTTC,CASSQDPWTIYEQYF
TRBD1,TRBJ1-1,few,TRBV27,TGTGCCAGCAGTTCCCGACAGGGGGCGAGGTGGAAGAACACTGAAGCTTTCTTT,CASSSRQGARWKNTEAFF
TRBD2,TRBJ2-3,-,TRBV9,TGTGCCAGCAGCTGGACTAGCGGTTTATCGGATACGCAGTATTTT,CASSWTSGLSDTQYF
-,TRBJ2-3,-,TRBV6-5,TGTGCCAGCAGTTACCAGCGACTCCGTAGCACAGATACGCAGTATTTT,CASSYQRLRSTDTQYF
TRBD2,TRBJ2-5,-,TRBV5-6,TGTGCCAGCAGCGTGGGGGCCGGGGGGGGCGAGACCCAGTACTTC,CASSVGAGGGETQYF
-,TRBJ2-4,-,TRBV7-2,TGTGCCAGCAGCTTATTTCGGGCCGCGGGGGCCAAAAACATTCAGTACTTC,CASSLFRAAGAKNIQYF
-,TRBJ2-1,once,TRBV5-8,TGTGCCAGCGCGATGAGCAACCATCCCTACAATGAGCAGTTCTTC,CASAMSNHPYNEQFF
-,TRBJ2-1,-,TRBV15,TGTGCCACCAGCAGAGTGCAGGACCGGGAAAATGAGCAGTTCTTC,CATSRVQDRENEQFF
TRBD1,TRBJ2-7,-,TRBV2,TGTGCCAGCAGTGGACAGGGGGCGCGGTGGAACGAGCAGTACTTC,CASSGQGARWNEQYF
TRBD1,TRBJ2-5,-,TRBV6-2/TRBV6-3,TGTGCCAGCAGTTCGGACAGGGAAGAGACCCAGTACTTC,CASSSDREETQYF
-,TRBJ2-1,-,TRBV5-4,TGTGCCAGCAGCCCCCGGGGATTAGAGCAGTTCTTC,CASSPRGLEQFF
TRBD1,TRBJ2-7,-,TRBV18,TGTGCCAGCTCACTTGCCGGGACAGGGACCTACGAGCAGTACTTC,CASSLAGTGTYEQYF
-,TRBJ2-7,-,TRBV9,TGTGCCAGCAGCCCCGGACTGGGGGATTACGAGCAGTACTTC,CASSPGLGDYEQYF
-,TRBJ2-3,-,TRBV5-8,TGTGCCAGCAGCTGGGACGCCGGGGGCACAGATACGCAGTATTTT,CASSWDAGGTDTQYF
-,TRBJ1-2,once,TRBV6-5,TGTGCCAGCACCGAAGGGGGGGGCGCTGACTATGGCTACACCTTC,CASTEGGGADYGYTF
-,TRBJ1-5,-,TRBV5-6,TGTGCCAGCAGCTTGGAAGGAGGCTATAGCAATCAGCCCCAGCATTTT,CASSLEGGYSNQPQHF
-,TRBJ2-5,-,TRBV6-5,TGTGCCACCAGAAGGGGCCAAGAGACCCAGTACTTC,CATRRGQETQYF
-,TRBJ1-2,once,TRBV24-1,TGTGCCACCAAGCCGACAGGTTACTATGGCTACACCTTC,CATKPTGYYGYTF
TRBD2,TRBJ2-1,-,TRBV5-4,TGTGCCTTTAGCGGGGTGGTAAGGAATGAGCAGTTCTTC,CAFSGVVRNEQFF
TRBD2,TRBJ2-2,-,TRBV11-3,TGTGCCAGCAGCACGGGACTAGCGGAGGGCACCGGGGAGCTGTTTTTT,CASSTGLAEGTGELFF
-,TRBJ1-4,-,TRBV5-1,TGCGCCAGCAGCTTGTCAATAGGGGCTGGCGCAACTAATGAAAAACTGTTTTTT,CASSLSIGAGATNEKLFF
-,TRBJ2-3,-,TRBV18,TGTGCCAGCTCACCACCGCCGGCAACTAGCACAGATACGCAGTATTTT,CASSPPPATSTDTQYF
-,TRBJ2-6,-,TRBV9,TGTGCCAGCAGCGTAGAGGGGGCTGGGGCCAACGTCCTGACTTTC,CASSVEGAGANVLTF
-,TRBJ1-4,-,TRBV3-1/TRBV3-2,TGTGCCAGCAGCCAAGATCGTGAGCAGCGGAATGAAAAACTGTTTTTT,CASSQDREQRNEKLFF
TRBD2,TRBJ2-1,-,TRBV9,TGTGCCAGCTCCACCTCTAGCGGTCCCTACAATGAGCAGTTCTTC,CASSTSSGPYNEQFF
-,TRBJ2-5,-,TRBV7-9,TGTGCCAGCAGCTCAGACAGGATTGTACAAGAGACCCAGTACTTC,CASSSDRIVQETQYF
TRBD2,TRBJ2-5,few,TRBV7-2,TGTGCCAGCAGCTTAAACTCCCCCCGTGCTAGCGGGGAGACCCAGTACTTC,CASSLNSPRASGETQYF
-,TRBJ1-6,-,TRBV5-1,TGCGCCAGCAGGGGGCCGGGGGGGCACTATAATTCACCCCTCCACTTT,CASRGPGGHYNSPLHF
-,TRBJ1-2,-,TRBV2,TGTGCCAGCAGTTCCACTAAGACTCCGAACTATGGCTACACCTTC,CASSSTKTPNYGYTF
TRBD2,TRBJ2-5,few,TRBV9,TGTGCCAGCAGCCCGGGACTAGCGGGAAGAGAGACCCAGTACTTC,CASSPGLAGRETQYF
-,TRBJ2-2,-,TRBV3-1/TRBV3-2,TGTGCCAGCAGCCCAGCCAACCGGGAGCTGTTTTTT,CASSPANRELFF
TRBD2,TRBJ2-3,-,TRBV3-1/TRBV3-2,TGTGCCAGCAGCCCCGCCGAGAGCGGGGGCACAGATACGCAGTATTTT,CASSPAESGGTDTQYF
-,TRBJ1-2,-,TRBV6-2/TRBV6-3,TGTGCCAGCAGTTATTCCCAGGAACGTGGCTACACCTTC,CASSYSQERGYTF
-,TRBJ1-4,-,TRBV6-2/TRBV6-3,TGTGCCAGCAGCCCGACGGATGAAAAACTGTTTTTT,CASSPTDEKLFF
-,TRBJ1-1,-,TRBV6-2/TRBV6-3,TGTGCCAGCAGTTACTCGAGGCAGCCGAACACTGAAGCTTTCTTT,CASSYSRQPNTEAFF
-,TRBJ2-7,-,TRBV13,TGTGCCAGCAGCCGGGGACTGCTTTCCTACGAGCAGTACTTC,CASSRGLLSYEQYF
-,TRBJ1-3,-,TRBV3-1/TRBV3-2,TGTGCCAGCAGCCAAGCGGGAGTAGGGGTACTCGGAAACACCATATATTTT,CASSQAGVGVLGNTIYF
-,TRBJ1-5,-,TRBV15,TGTGCCACCAGCAGATCCCGGGACGGGGGCAATCAGCCCCAGCATTTT,CATSRSRDGGNQPQHF
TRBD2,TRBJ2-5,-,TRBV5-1,TGCGCCAGCGCCCTCGACGTAGGAGCGGGGGGGCAAGAGACCCAGTACTTC,CASALDVGAGGQETQYF
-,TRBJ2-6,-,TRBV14,TGTGCCAGCAGCCGAGAGTTACTCTCTGGGGCCAACGTCCTGACTTTC,CASSRELLSGANVLTF